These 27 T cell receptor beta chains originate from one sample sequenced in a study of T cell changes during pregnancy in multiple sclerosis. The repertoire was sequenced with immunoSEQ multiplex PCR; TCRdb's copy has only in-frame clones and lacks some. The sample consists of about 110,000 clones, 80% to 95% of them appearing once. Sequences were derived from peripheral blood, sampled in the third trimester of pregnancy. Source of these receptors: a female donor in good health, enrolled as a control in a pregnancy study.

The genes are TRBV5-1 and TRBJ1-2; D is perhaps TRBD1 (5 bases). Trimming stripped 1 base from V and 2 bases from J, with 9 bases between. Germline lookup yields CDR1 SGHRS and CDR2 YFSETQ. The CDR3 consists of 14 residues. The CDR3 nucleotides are TGCGCCAGCAGCTTGCGCGGGGACAACTATGGCTACACCTTC. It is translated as CASSLRGDNYGYTF.

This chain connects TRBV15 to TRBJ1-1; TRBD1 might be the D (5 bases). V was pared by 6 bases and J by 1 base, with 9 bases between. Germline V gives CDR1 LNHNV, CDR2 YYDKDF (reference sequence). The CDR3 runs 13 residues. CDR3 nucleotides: TGTGCCACCAGAATAACAGGGAACACTGAAGCTTTCTTT. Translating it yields CATRITGNTEAFF.

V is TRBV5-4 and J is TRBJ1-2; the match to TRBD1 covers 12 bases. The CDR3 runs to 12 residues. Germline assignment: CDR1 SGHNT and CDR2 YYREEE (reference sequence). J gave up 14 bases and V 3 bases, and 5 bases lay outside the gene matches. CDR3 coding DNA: TGTGCCAGCAGCTCGGGACAGGGGGCTATTACCTTC. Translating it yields CASSSGQGAITF.

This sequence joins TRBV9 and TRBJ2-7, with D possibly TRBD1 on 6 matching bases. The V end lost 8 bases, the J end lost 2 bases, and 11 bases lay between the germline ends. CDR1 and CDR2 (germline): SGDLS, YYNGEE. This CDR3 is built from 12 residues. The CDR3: CARQGDTYEQYF. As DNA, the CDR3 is TGTGCCAGACAAGGGGACACCTACGAGCAGTACTTC.

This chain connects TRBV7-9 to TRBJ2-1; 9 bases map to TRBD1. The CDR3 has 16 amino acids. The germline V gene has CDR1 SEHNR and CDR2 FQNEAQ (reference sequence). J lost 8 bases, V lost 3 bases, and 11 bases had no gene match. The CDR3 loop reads CASSFRDRELIHEQFF. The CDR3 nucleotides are TGTGCCAGCAGCTTCCGGGACAGGGAACTAATCCATGAGCAGTTCTTC.

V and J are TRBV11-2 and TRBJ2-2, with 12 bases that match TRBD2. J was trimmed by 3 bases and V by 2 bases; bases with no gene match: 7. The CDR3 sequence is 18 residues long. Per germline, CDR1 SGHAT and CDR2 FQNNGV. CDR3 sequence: CASSLYRLAGVDTGELFF. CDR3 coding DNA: TGTGCCAGCAGCTTATATCGACTAGCGGGGGTCGACACCGGGGAGCTGTTTTTT.

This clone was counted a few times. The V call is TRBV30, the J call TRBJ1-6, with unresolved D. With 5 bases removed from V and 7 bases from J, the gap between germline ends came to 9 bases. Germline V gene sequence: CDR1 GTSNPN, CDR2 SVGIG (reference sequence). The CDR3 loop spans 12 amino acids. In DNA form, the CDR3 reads TGTGCCTGGGCGAGGGTAAATTCACCCCTCCACTTT. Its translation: CAWARVNSPLHF.

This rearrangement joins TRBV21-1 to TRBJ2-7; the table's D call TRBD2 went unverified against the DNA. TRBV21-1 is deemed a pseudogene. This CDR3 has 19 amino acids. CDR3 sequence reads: CASSKAGGTGTPPSYEQYF. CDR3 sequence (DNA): TGTGCCAGCAGCAAAGCGGGTGGAACCGGGACTCCACCTTCCTACGAGCAGTACTTC.

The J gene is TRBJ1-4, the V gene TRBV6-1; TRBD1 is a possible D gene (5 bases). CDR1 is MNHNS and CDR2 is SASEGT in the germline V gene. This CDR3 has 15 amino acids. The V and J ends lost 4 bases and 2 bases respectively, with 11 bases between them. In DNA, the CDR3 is TGTGCCAGCAGTGCGACCGCAGGGACTAATGAAAAACTGTTTTTT. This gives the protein CASSATAGTNEKLFF.

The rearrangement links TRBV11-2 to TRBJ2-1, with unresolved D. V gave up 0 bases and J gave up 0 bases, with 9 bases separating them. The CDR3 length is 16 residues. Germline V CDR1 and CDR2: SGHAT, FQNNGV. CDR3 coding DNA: TGTGCCAGCAGCTTAGACTATCCTAGCTCCTACAATGAGCAGTTCTTC. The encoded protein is CASSLDYPSSYNEQFF.

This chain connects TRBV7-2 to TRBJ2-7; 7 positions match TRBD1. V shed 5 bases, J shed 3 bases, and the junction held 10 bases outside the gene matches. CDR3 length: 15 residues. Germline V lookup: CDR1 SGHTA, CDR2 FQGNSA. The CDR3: CASSGRDSGLYEQYF. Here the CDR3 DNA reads TGTGCCAGCAGCGGCAGGGACAGCGGCCTCTACGAGCAGTACTTC. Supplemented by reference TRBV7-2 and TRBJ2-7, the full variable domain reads GAGVSQSPSNKVTEKGKDVELRCDPISGHTALYWYRQSLGQGLEFLIYFQGNSAPDKSGLPSDRFSAERTGGSVSTLTIQRTQQEDSAVYLCASSGRDSGLYEQYFGPGTRLTVT.

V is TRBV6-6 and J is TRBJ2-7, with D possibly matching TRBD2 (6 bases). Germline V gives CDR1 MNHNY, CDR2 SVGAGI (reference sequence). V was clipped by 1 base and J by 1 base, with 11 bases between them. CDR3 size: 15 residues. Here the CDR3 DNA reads TGTGCCAGCAGTTACTTGGCGGGGCTTTCCTACGAGCAGTACTTC. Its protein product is CASSYLAGLSYEQYF.

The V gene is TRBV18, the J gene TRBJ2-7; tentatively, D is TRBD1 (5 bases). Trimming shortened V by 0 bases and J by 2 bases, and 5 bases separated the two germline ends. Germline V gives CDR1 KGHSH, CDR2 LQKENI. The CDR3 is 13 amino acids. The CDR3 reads CASSPPTAYEQYF. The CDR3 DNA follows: TGTGCCAGCTCACCACCGACAGCCTACGAGCAGTACTTC.

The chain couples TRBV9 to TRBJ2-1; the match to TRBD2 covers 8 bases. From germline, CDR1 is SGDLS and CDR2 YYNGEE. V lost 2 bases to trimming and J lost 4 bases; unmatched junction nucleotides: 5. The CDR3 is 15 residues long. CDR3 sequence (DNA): TGTGCCAGCAGCGTGTCCAGCGGGGGATACAATGAGCAGTTCTTC. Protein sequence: CASSVSSGGYNEQFF.

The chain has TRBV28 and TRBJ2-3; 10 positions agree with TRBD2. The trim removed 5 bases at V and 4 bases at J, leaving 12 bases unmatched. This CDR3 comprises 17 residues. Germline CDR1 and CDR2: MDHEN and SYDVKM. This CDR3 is CASSTLSRTSGADTQYF. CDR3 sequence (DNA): TGTGCCAGCAGTACTCTTTCCAGGACTAGCGGTGCAGATACGCAGTATTTT.

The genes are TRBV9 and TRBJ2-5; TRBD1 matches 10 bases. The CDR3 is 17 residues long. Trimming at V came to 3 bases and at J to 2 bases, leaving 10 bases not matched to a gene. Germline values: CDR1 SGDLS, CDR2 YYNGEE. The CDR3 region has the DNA TGTGCCAGCAGCGCAACGGAAGGGGGACAGGGGCAAGAGACCCAGTACTTC. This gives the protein CASSATEGGQGQETQYF.

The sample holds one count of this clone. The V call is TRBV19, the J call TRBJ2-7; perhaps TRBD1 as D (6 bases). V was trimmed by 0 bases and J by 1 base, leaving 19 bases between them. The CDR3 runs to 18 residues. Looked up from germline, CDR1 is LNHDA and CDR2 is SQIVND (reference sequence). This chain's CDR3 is CASSIDMRVTGQSYEQYF. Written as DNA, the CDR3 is TGTGCCAGTAGTATAGATATGCGAGTGACAGGCCAGTCCTACGAGCAGTACTTC.

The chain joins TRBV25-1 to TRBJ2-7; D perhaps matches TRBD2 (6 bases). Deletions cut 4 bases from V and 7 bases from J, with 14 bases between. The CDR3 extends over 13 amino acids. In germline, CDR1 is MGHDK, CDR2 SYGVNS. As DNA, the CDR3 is TGTGCCAGCAGTGTAGCGGAGTTCGTGGAGCAGTACTTC. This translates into CASSVAEFVEQYF.

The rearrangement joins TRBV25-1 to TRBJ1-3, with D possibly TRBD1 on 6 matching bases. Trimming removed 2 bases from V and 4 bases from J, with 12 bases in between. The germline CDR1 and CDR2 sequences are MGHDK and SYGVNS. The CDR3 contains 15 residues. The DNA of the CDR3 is TGTGCCAGCAGTGAAGGAGGAGACAGGGGAAACACCATATATTTT. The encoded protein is CASSEGGDRGNTIYF.

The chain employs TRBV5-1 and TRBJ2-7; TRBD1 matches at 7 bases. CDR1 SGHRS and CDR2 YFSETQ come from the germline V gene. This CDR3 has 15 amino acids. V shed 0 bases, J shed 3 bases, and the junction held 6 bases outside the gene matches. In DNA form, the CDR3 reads TGCGCCAGCAGCTTGGATTGGGACAGCGGCTACGAGCAGTACTTC. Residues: CASSLDWDSGYEQYF. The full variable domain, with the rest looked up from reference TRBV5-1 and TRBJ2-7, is KAGVTQTPRYLIKTRGQQVTLSCSPISGHRSVSWYQQTPGQGLQFLFEYFSETQRNKGNFPGRFSGRQFSNSRSEMNVSTLELGDSALYLCASSLDWDSGYEQYFGPGTRLTVT.

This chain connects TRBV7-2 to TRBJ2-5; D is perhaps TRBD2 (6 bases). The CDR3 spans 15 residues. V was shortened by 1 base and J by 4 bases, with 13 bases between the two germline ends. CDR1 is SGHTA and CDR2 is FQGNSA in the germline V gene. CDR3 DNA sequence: TGTGCCAGCAGCTTAGAGGGCGGGGAAGTAGAGACCCAGTACTTC. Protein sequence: CASSLEGGEVETQYF.

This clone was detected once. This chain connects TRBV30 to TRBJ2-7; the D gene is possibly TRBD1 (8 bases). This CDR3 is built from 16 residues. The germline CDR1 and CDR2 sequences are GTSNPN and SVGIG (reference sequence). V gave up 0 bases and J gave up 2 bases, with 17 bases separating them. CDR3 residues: CAWSVRGGTGAYEQYF. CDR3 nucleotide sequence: TGTGCCTGGAGTGTAAGGGGGGGGACAGGCGCCTACGAGCAGTACTTC.

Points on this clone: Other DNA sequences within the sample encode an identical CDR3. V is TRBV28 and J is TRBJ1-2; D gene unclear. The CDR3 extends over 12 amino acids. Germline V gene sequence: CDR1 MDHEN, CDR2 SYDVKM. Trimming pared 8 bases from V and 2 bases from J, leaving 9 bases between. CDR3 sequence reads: CASSSQNYGYTF. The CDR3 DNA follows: TGTGCCAGCTCATCACAGAACTATGGCTACACCTTC.

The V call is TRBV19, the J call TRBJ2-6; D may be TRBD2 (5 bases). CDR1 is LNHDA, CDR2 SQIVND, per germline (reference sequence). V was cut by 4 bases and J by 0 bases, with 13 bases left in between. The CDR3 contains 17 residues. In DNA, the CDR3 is TGTGCCAGTAGTACCTGGGAGTCGCCCTCTGGGGCCAACGTCCTGACTTTC. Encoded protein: CASSTWESPSGANVLTF.

Here the CDR3 reads CASSLDRGRGTGELFF. The CDR3, as DNA: TGCGCCAGCAGCTTGGACAGGGGGCGCGGGACCGGGGAGCTGTTTTTT. V usage is TRBV5-1 and J usage is TRBJ2-2, with 9 bases lining up with TRBD1. V was pared by 0 bases and J by 5 bases, with 5 bases of the junction left unmatched. The CDR3 is made up of 16 amino acids. Germline CDR1 is SGHRS and CDR2 is YFSETQ.

The CDR3 nucleotides read TGTGCCAGCAGCAAAGACAGGCGACAGTGCACAGATACGCAGTATTTT. This sequence encodes CASSKDRRQCTDTQYF. V and J are TRBV21-1 and TRBJ2-3; TRBD1 is the table's D call, not checked against the DNA. TRBV21-1 corresponds to a pseudogene. This CDR3 has 16 residues.

CDR3 in amino acids: CASSRSGGRDEQYF. CDR3 DNA sequence: TGCGCCAGCAGCCGCTCGGGGGGCAGGGACGAGCAGTACTTC. This sequence joins TRBV4-3 and TRBJ2-7; D possibly corresponds to TRBD2 (7 bases). CDR1 LGHNA and CDR2 YSLEER come from the germline V gene. V dropped 4 bases and J dropped 5 bases, with 15 bases sitting between them. CDR3 length: 14 amino acids.